These 6 T cell receptor beta chains share one sample of origin, sequenced in a study of T-cell memory formation after mild COVID-19. MiXCR, applied by TCRdb to the 5' RACE reads, yields one record per CDR3 protein. In the table there are fewer than 90,000 distinct CDR3 sequences, approximately 15% of which are singletons. The sequenced material came from PBMCs or a T cell subset sorted from them (not recorded which). The receptors shown here come from an adult woman who had mild COVID-19 (a few samples of this study predate the infection). Cell type and time point are not known.

The chain recombines TRBV7-6 with TRBJ1-6; D remains unclear. The CDR3 totals 15 residues. The germline V and J ends were trimmed by 5 bases and 10 bases, with 18 bases remaining between them. CDR1 and CDR2 (germline): SGHVS, FNYEAQ. CDR3 sequence reads: CASSSAREGGSPLHF. For the CDR3, the DNA is TGTGCCAGCAGCAGCGCGCGGGAGGGAGGATCACCCCTCCACTTT.

This chain connects TRBV12-3 or TRBV12-4 to TRBJ2-7; D is unresolved. The CDR3 has 11 amino acids. V lost 3 bases and J 3 bases, leaving 3 bases between the germline ends. In DNA form, the CDR3 reads TGTGCCAGCAGTTTCAACTACGAGCAGTACTTC. Residues: CASSFNYEQYF.

The genes are TRBV20-1 and TRBJ1-5; 7 nucleotides align to TRBD1. Germline assignment: CDR1 DFQATT and CDR2 SNEGSKA (reference sequence). The CDR3 covers 14 residues. The trim removed 3 bases at V and 1 base at J, leaving 3 bases unmatched. CDR3 DNA: TGCAGTGCTAGGACACAGGGGAGCAATCAGCCCCAGCATTTT. Its protein product is CSARTQGSNQPQHF.

This clonotype was counted many times. J is TRBJ2-7 and V is TRBV18, with D perhaps assigned TRBD1 or TRBD2 (5 bases each). CDR3 length equals 16 residues. The germline gives CDR1 KGHSH, CDR2 LQKENI. Trimming removed 5 bases at V and 6 bases at J, with 23 bases between. CDR3 in DNA: TGTGCCAGCTCATTCACCGGGACCCGTGGCCTCGGCGAGCAGTACTTC. Amino acids: CASSFTGTRGLGEQYF.

This clonotype was counted between two and nine times. The genes are TRBV29-1 and TRBJ1-1, with D unresolved. CDR3 size: 13 residues. Germline V gives CDR1 SQVTM, CDR2 ANQGSEA. Trimming shortened V by 6 bases and J by 0 bases, and 11 bases separated the two germline ends. The DNA of the CDR3 is TGCAGCGTGACGGACGGTATGAACACTGAAGCTTTCTTT. Its translation is CSVTDGMNTEAFF. The full variable domain, with the rest looked up from reference TRBV29-1 and TRBJ1-1, is SAVISQKPSRDICQRGTSLTIQCQVDSQVTMMFWYRQQPGQSLTLIATANQGSEATYESGFVIDKFPISRPNLTFSTLTVSNMSPEDSSIYLCSVTDGMNTEAFFGQGTRLTVV.

V gene TRBV20-1 combines with J gene TRBJ2-5, with 8 bases aligning to TRBD2. Germline V CDR1 and CDR2: DFQATT, SNEGSKA (reference sequence). This CDR3 is 14 amino acids long. The V gene end was trimmed by 4 bases and the J gene end by 5 bases; junction bases not matched to a gene: 9. CDR3 nucleotides: TGCAGTGCTACAACCCAGCGGGAGTGGGAGACCCAGTACTTC. This translates into CSATTQREWETQYF.